This TCR beta chain was sequenced during a study of neurological immune-mediated disorders. The CDR3 runs 15 residues. Germline V lookup: CDR1 SGHRS, CDR2 YFSETQ. Trimming left V 5 bases short and J 3 bases short, with 17 bases between. One entry per CDR3 protein results from TCRdb running MiXCR on the 5' RACE reads. This table has under 80,000 distinct CDR3 sequences, roughly 10% appearing once. The sequenced sample consisted of PBMCs. This chain joins TRBV5-1 and TRBJ1-2; D not certain. This sequence was found in a man aged 50-59 years in good health. The CDR3 protein is CASSKDERADYGYTF. The CDR3 DNA reads TGCGCCAGCAGTAAGGACGAGAGGGCTGACTATGGCTACACCTTC.